These 9 T cell receptor beta chains were all obtained from the same sample, sequenced in a study of cytomegalovirus exposure and HLA in healthy donors. Using immunoSEQ multiplex PCR, the repertoire was profiled, and TCRdb retains in-frame clones only, with some absent. Of 120,000 or so clones in the sample, 88% were seen once. The sequenced material came from PBMCs. All receptors come from a young man in good health and CMV-seronegative.

The V and J genes are TRBV7-6 and TRBJ2-2, with no clear D. The CDR3 has 18 amino acids. Trimming left V 1 base short and J 6 bases short, with 21 bases between. Germline CDR1 is SGHVS and CDR2 is FNYEAQ. CDR3 protein: CASSLVGAIDTLPGELFF. The CDR3 region has the DNA TGTGCCAGCAGCTTAGTGGGCGCCATAGATACGTTACCCGGGGAGCTGTTTTTT.

The rearrangement links TRBV15 to TRBJ2-1; 10 bases line up with TRBD2. After removal of 4 bases from V and 5 bases from J, the junction contained 5 bases not matched to a gene. CDR3 size: 15 residues. In germline, CDR1 is LNHNV, CDR2 YYDKDF (reference sequence). CDR3 nucleotides: TGTGCCACCAGCAAAGCGGGAGGGCCCCACAATGAGCAGTTCTTC. The encoded protein is CATSKAGGPHNEQFF. The variable domain in full, with the rest retrieved from reference TRBV15 and TRBJ2-1, is DAMVIQNPRYQVTQFGKPVTLSCSQTLNHNVMYWYQQKSSQAPKLLFHYYDKDFNNEADTPDNFQSRRPNTSFCFLDIRSPGLGDTAMYLCATSKAGGPHNEQFFGPGTRLTVL.

The V call is TRBV27, the J call TRBJ2-1; TRBD2 matches 7 bases. V dropped 3 bases and J dropped 2; count of bases not matched to a gene: 4. The CDR3 runs to 15 residues. The germline CDR1 and CDR2 sequences are MNHEY and SMNVEV (reference sequence). CDR3 protein: CASSLAGVAYNEQFF. The CDR3 nucleotides read TGTGCCAGCAGTTTGGCGGGAGTGGCCTACAATGAGCAGTTCTTC.

This rearrangement joins TRBV25-1 to TRBJ1-1, with D possibly being TRBD1 (5 bases). Trimming pared 1 base from V and 0 bases from J, leaving 9 bases between. The CDR3 length is 15 residues. The V gene's germline CDR1 is MGHDK and CDR2 SYGVNS. CDR3 sequence (DNA): TGTGCCAGCAGTGAATGGGGGGTGGTGAACACTGAAGCTTTCTTT. It codes for CASSEWGVVNTEAFF.

The genes are TRBV6-6 and TRBJ1-1, with 7 bases that match TRBD1. CDR1 and CDR2 (germline): MNHNY, SVGAGI (reference sequence). The CDR3 runs to 15 residues. After removal of 0 bases from V and 6 bases from J, the junction contained 7 bases not matched to a gene. The CDR3 here is CASSYSTGQGAEAFF. As DNA, the CDR3 is TGTGCCAGCAGTTACTCGACAGGGCAGGGCGCTGAAGCTTTCTTT.

V is TRBV5-1 and J is TRBJ1-4; D unclear. V shed 2 bases and J shed 0 bases, with 5 bases lying between them. Per the germline V gene, CDR1 is SGHRS and CDR2 is YFSETQ. The CDR3 extends over 14 amino acids. In DNA, the CDR3 is TGCGCCAGCAGCTTTGGGCCAACTAATGAAAAACTGTTTTTT. Its protein is CASSFGPTNEKLFF.

This sequence joins TRBV11-3 and TRBJ2-1; TRBD2 matches 11 bases. The V gene end was trimmed by 0 bases and the J gene end by 4 bases; junction bases not matched to a gene: 2. The CDR3 runs to 16 residues. Germline lookup yields CDR1 SGHNT and CDR2 YENEEA. CDR3 DNA: TGTGCCAGCAGCTTAGAGGGGACTAGCGGATACAATGAGCAGTTCTTC. Encoded protein: CASSLEGTSGYNEQFF.

V usage is TRBV7-2 and J usage is TRBJ2-1, with 10 bases identical to TRBD2. Trimming cost V 8 bases and J 7 bases; bases outside gene matches: 8. Germline CDR1 SGHTA, CDR2 FQGNSA. CDR3 length equals 14 residues. CDR3 nucleotide sequence: TGTGCCAGCGGCAGCGGGAGGGCCGAAAATGAGCAGTTCTTC. Residues: CASGSGRAENEQFF.

The CDR3 sequence is CASSSSGGNTGELFF. The DNA of the CDR3 is TGTGCCAGCAGTTCTAGCGGGGGAAACACCGGGGAGCTGTTTTTT. This chain joins TRBV2 and TRBJ2-2; 10 bases agree with TRBD2. CDR1 is SNHLY, CDR2 FYNNEI, per germline. The length of the CDR3 is 15 residues. The V gene end was trimmed by 5 bases and the J gene end by 2 bases; junction bases not matched to a gene: 2.